A single sample is the source of the 2 T cell receptor beta chains below, sequenced in a study of OX40 agonist ivuxolimab in advanced cancers. The assay was immunoSEQ multiplex PCR, and TCRdb's table has in-frame clones only and misses some. The sample records 40,000 to 55,000 clones, about nine tenths being singletons. The sample here was CD4+ or CD8+ T cells sorted from blood, taken in a trial of the OX40 agonist ivuxolimab. Receptor source: an adult with an advanced solid tumor such as melanoma, head and neck, liver or kidney cancer.

This chain connects TRBV9 to TRBJ1-2, with 8 bases identical to TRBD1. Germline assignment: CDR1 SGDLS and CDR2 YYNGEE. V shed 1 base and J 8 bases; nucleotides not matched to a gene: 13. CDR3 length: 16 residues. The chain's CDR3 is CASSVPRKDREKGYTF. The CDR3 region has the DNA TGTGCCAGCAGCGTACCCCGCAAGGACAGGGAGAAAGGCTACACCTTC.

The V call is TRBV7-9, the J call TRBJ1-4; D unclear. There are 16 residues in the CDR3. Germline values: CDR1 SEHNR, CDR2 FQNEAQ (reference sequence). V was pared by 4 bases and J by 0 bases, with 12 bases between. The CDR3 nucleotides read TGTGCCAGCAGCTCCTATCGACGGGCAACTAATGAAAAACTGTTTTTT. It is translated as CASSSYRRATNEKLFF.